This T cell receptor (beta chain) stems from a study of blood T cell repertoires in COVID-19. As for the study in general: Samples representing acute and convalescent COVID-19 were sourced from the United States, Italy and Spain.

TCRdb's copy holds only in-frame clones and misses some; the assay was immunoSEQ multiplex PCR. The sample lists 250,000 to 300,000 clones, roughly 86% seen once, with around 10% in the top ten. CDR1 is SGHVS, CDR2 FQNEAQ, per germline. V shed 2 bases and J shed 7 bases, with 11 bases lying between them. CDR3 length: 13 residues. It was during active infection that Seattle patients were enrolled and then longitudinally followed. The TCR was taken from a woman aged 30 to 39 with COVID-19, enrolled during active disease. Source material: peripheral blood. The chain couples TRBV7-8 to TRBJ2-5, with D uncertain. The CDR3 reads CASSLTAPSTQYF. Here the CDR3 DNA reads TGTGCCAGCAGCTTAACAGCCCCATCGACCCAGTACTTC.